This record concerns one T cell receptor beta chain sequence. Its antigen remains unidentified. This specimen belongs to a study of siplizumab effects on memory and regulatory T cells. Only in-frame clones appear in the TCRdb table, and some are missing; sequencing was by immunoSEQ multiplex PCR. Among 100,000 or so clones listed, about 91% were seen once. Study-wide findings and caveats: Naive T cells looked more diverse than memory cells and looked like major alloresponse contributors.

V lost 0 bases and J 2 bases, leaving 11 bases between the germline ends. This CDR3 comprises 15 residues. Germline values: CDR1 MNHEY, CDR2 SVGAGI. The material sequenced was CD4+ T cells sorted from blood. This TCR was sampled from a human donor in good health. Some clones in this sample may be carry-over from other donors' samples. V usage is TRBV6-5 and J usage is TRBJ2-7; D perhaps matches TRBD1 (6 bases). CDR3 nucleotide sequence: TGTGCCAGCAGTTACTCGAGCCAGGGGACCTACGAGCAGTACTTC. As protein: CASSYSSQGTYEQYF.